This T cell receptor beta chain comes out of a study of blood T cell repertoires in COVID-19. Study background: Sources were T cells, B-cell-depleted T cells, or PBMCs; the material itself was cDNA or gDNA.

V lost 0 bases to trimming and J lost 5 bases, with 9 bases between them. Germline-derived CDR1 and CDR2 are SEHNR and FQNEAQ (reference sequence). This CDR3 is built from 14 residues. Original data processing: It was from reference gene primer amplification that nucleated cell counts were estimated. The data were produced by immunoSEQ multiplex PCR, yet TCRdb's version contains in-frame clones alone and is incomplete. V, J and clone size derive from that table, while D and trimming were established from the DNA sequence. The sample has over 75,000 clones; approximately 82% are singletons. V is TRBV7-9 and J is TRBJ2-3, with D hard to call. The sequence came from a human donor in a cohort sampled during active COVID-19. The sequencing sample was made of peripheral blood. The CDR3 loop is CASSLASVRDTQYF. The DNA of the CDR3 is TGTGCCAGCAGCTTAGCCTCTGTCAGAGATACGCAGTATTTT. The variable domain in full, completed from reference TRBV7-9 and TRBJ2-3, reads DTGVSQNPRHKITKRGQNVTFRCDPISEHNRLYWYRQTLGQGPEFLTYFQNEAQLEKSRLLSDRFSAERPKGSFSTLEIQRTEQGDSAMYLCASSLASVRDTQYFGPGTRLTVL.